The 24 T cell receptor beta chains presented below share a single source sample, sequenced in a study of OX40 agonist ivuxolimab in advanced cancers. Repertoires were generated with immunoSEQ multiplex PCR, while TCRdb's copy carries only in-frame clones and drops some. This table has some 99,000 clones, 90% appearing once. Sequenced here: CD4+ or CD8+ T cells sorted from blood, sampled in a trial of the OX40 agonist ivuxolimab. The source of these receptors is an adult with an advanced solid tumor such as melanoma, head and neck, liver or kidney cancer.

The V call is TRBV10-3, the J call TRBJ2-7, with D perhaps TRBD1 or TRBD2 (6 bases each). Germline CDR1 and CDR2: ENHRY and SYGVKD. CDR3 length equals 15 residues. Trimming removed 4 bases from V and 7 bases from J, with 20 bases in between. CDR3 residues: CAISVPGALEGEQYF. For the CDR3, the DNA is TGTGCCATCAGTGTCCCGGGGGCCCTGGAAGGGGAGCAGTACTTC.

The V call is TRBV10-3, the J call TRBJ2-5; 8 bases map to TRBD2. The CDR3 sequence is 15 residues long. The ends lost 6 bases at V and 2 bases at J; junction bases unmatched: 8. Germline V gives CDR1 ENHRY, CDR2 SYGVKD. This chain's CDR3 is CAISRAGVEQETQYF. Written as DNA, the CDR3 is TGTGCCATCAGCCGAGCGGGAGTGGAACAAGAGACCCAGTACTTC.

V and J are TRBV30 and TRBJ2-2; D remains ambiguous. From germline, CDR1 is GTSNPN and CDR2 SVGIG (reference sequence). Deletions cut 4 bases from V and 2 bases from J, with 8 bases between. The CDR3 is 13 residues long. The CDR3 DNA follows: TGTGCCTGGACTCAGTTTAACACCGGGGAGCTGTTTTTT. Protein: CAWTQFNTGELFF.

The chain links TRBV11-2 to TRBJ1-2, with no clear D. Germline CDR1 is SGHAT and CDR2 is FQNNGV. With 0 bases removed from V and 7 bases from J, the gap between germline ends came to 12 bases. The CDR3 totals 14 residues. The chain's CDR3 is CASSLDGEGSGYTF. Written as DNA, the CDR3 is TGTGCCAGCAGCTTAGATGGAGAAGGGTCTGGCTACACCTTC.

This clone occurred once. V is TRBV4-2 and J is TRBJ2-5; D unresolved. Deletions cut 1 base from V and 2 bases from J, with 11 bases between. The germline V gene has CDR1 LGHNA and CDR2 YNFKEQ. There are 15 residues in the CDR3. The CDR3 coding sequence is TGTGCCAGCAGCCAAGCGGGCGTACAACAAGAGACCCAGTACTTC. This gives the protein CASSQAGVQQETQYF.

This rearrangement joins TRBV27 to TRBJ1-2; 9 bases line up with TRBD1. There are 13 residues in the CDR3. Germline V CDR1 and CDR2: MNHEY, SMNVEV (reference sequence). Trimming cost V 6 bases and J 9 bases; bases outside gene matches: 8. The CDR3 sequence is CASRRTGDVRYTF. The CDR3 DNA reads TGTGCCAGCAGGAGGACAGGGGATGTCCGCTACACCTTC.

This chain connects TRBV23-1 to TRBJ2-7; 9 bases agree with TRBD1. TRBV23-1 is marked as an open reading frame, function uncertain. Trimming cost V 11 bases and J 2 bases; bases outside gene matches: 25. This CDR3 is built from 19 residues. The CDR3 sequence is CAAWGYNRDRVYSPYEQYF. The CDR3 DNA sequence: TGCGCCGCATGGGGCTATAACCGGGACAGGGTTTATAGTCCCTACGAGCAGTACTTC.

The CDR3 coding sequence is TGTGCCAGCAGCGCCCGGGGGACCTCCTACGAGCAGTACTTC. It encodes CASSARGTSYEQYF. This sequence joins TRBV9 and TRBJ2-7; tentatively, D is TRBD2 (6 bases). CDR1 SGDLS and CDR2 YYNGEE come from the germline V gene. Trimming removed 3 bases at V and 0 bases at J, with 10 bases between. The CDR3 contains 14 residues.

The chain joins TRBV19 to TRBJ2-7; D gene uncertain. V shed 4 bases and J shed 3 bases, with 7 bases lying between them. Per germline, CDR1 LNHDA and CDR2 SQIVND (reference sequence). The CDR3 has 12 residues. CDR3 bases: TGTGCCAGTAGTAGAGGAGACTACGAGCAGTACTTC. This gives the protein CASSRGDYEQYF.

CDR3 in amino acids: CASSFRLAGRSEQYF. CDR3 DNA sequence: TGTGCCAGCAGCTTCCGACTAGCGGGACGGAGTGAGCAGTACTTC. The J gene is TRBJ2-7, the V gene TRBV11-3, with 11 bases that match TRBD2. The CDR3 runs to 15 residues. Germline V gene sequence: CDR1 SGHNT, CDR2 YENEEA. J was trimmed by 7 bases and V by 3 bases; bases with no gene match: 8. The whole variable domain, filled in from reference TRBV11-3 and TRBJ2-7, reads EAGVVQSPRYKIIEKKQPVAFWCNPISGHNTLYWYLQNLGQGPELLIRYENEEAVDDSQLPKDRFSAERLKGVDSTLKIQPAELGDSAVYLCASSFRLAGRSEQYFGPGTRLTVT.

The chain has TRBV5-1 and TRBJ2-3; 7 nucleotides line up with TRBD2. V gave up 0 bases and J gave up 4 bases; unmatched junction bases: 11. Germline loops: CDR1 SGHRS, CDR2 YFSETQ. The CDR3 runs 17 residues. This CDR3 is CASSLERGSTVPDTQYF. CDR3 sequence (DNA): TGCGCCAGCAGCTTGGAGCGCGGGAGTACGGTTCCAGATACGCAGTATTTT.

The chain recombines TRBV11-3 with TRBJ2-7, with D possibly being TRBD2 (7 bases). V was trimmed by 5 bases and J by 7 bases, leaving 24 bases between them. CDR3 length: 16 amino acids. Germline V gives CDR1 SGHNT, CDR2 YENEEA. This chain's CDR3 is CASSTTTGGGTREQYF. CDR3 nucleotides: TGTGCCAGCAGCACCACTACGGGGGGCGGTACGCGGGAGCAGTACTTC.

This sequence joins TRBV5-8 and TRBJ1-4, with D possibly matching TRBD1 (5 bases). CDR3 size: 14 residues. Between the trimmed V and J ends, which lost 2 bases and 6 bases, there was a span of 11 bases. Germline V lookup: CDR1 SGHTS, CDR2 YDEGEE. DNA of the CDR3: TGTGCCAGCAGCTTTGGGGGAGGTTATGAAAAACTGTTTTTT. It encodes CASSFGGGYEKLFF.

V gene TRBV5-1 combines with J gene TRBJ2-5, with 7 bases fitting TRBD2. After removal of 1 base from V and 3 bases from J, the junction contained 9 bases not matched to a gene. CDR3 size: 16 residues. CDR1 and CDR2 from the germline V gene are SGHRS and YFSETQ. CDR3 in DNA: TGCGCCAGCAGCTTGCGGGACCGTGCGGGAGAAGAGACCCAGTACTTC. This gives the protein CASSLRDRAGEETQYF.

This clone was recorded only once. The gene calls are TRBV6-5 and TRBJ1-1, with 9 bases lining up with TRBD1. This CDR3 region has 12 residues. Losses at the gene ends were 6 bases for V and 9 bases for J; bases not matched to a gene: 5. Germline assignment: CDR1 MNHEY and CDR2 SVGAGI. In DNA, the CDR3 is TGTGCCAGCAGCCGGACAGGGGAGCAAGCTTTCTTT. This gives the protein CASSRTGEQAFF.

The chain joins TRBV11-2 to TRBJ1-3; 8 bases fit TRBD1. The CDR3 is 15 residues long. V shed 2 bases, J shed 3 bases, and the junction held 3 bases outside the gene matches. Germline V CDR1 and CDR2: SGHAT, FQNNGV. CDR3 DNA sequence: TGTGCCAGCAGCTTAACGACAGGGGTTGGAAACACCATATATTTT. Translation gives CASSLTTGVGNTIYF. The variable domain in full, completed from reference TRBV11-2 and TRBJ1-3, reads EAGVAQSPRYKIIEKRQSVAFWCNPISGHATLYWYQQILGQGPKLLIQFQNNGVVDDSQLPKDRFSAERLKGVDSTLKIQPAKLEDSAVYLCASSLTTGVGNTIYFGEGSWLTVV.

The V gene is TRBV5-1, the J gene TRBJ2-1, with 8 bases fitting TRBD2. The V and J ends lost 3 bases and 6 bases, in that order; junction bases with no gene match: 5. From germline, CDR1 is SGHRS and CDR2 YFSETQ. The CDR3 is 14 amino acids. The CDR3 loop reads CASSYAGTSNEQFF. In nucleotides, the CDR3 is TGCGCCAGCAGCTATGCCGGGACTAGCAATGAGCAGTTCTTC.

This sequence joins TRBV29-1 and TRBJ2-5; 7 bases agree with TRBD2. J lost 5 bases, V lost 3 bases, and 6 bases had no gene match. The germline CDR1 and CDR2 sequences are SQVTM and ANQGSEA. This CDR3 is 13 amino acids long. The CDR3 DNA follows: TGCAGCGTTGAGGTGGGAGGGGTCGAGACCCAGTACTTC. Residues: CSVEVGGVETQYF.

The chain links TRBV6-5 to TRBJ2-7, with 7 positions matching TRBD2. Trimming cost V 2 bases and J 4 bases; bases outside gene matches: 5. Germline-derived CDR1 and CDR2 are MNHEY and SVGAGI. The CDR3 is made up of 14 amino acids. The CDR3 is CASSYREGVYEQYF. For the CDR3, the DNA is TGTGCCAGCAGTTACAGGGAGGGCGTGTACGAGCAGTACTTC.

The chain recombines TRBV28 with TRBJ1-2, with D unclear. The germline V gene encodes CDR1 MDHEN and CDR2 SYDVKM. The CDR3 spans 16 residues. The V end lost 2 bases, the J end lost 3 bases, and 16 bases lay between the germline ends. This chain's CDR3 is CASSLAGGVLHYGYTF. The CDR3, as DNA: TGTGCCAGCAGTTTAGCGGGCGGGGTGCTACACTATGGCTACACCTTC.

The chain has TRBV7-8 and TRBJ1-1, with D uncertain. The CDR3 has 14 amino acids. Germline V gene sequence: CDR1 SGHVS, CDR2 FQNEAQ. Trimming pared 6 bases from V and 0 bases from J, leaving 11 bases between. CDR3 nucleotide sequence: TGTGCCAGCAGACGGCGGGCCATGAACACTGAAGCTTTCTTT. Residues: CASRRRAMNTEAFF.

This chain links TRBV9 with TRBJ1-2, with TRBD1 matching over 8 bases. The V gene's germline CDR1 is SGDLS and CDR2 YYNGEE. With 2 bases clipped from V and 4 bases from J, the junction kept 1 base outside the gene matches. The CDR3 length is 13 residues. The chain's CDR3 is CASSVGQGYGYTF. Here the CDR3 DNA reads TGTGCCAGCAGCGTCGGACAGGGCTATGGCTACACCTTC.

This chain joins TRBV6-1 and TRBJ1-1; D is unclear. Germline V gene data show CDR1 as MNHNS and CDR2 as SASEGT. The germline V and J ends were trimmed by 4 bases and 3 bases, with 12 bases remaining between them. The length of the CDR3 is 14 residues. CDR3 residues: CASSVRLWDTEAFF. DNA of the CDR3: TGTGCCAGCAGTGTTAGGTTGTGGGACACTGAAGCTTTCTTT.

The chain joins TRBV28 to TRBJ2-1; possible D gene TRBD1, 5 bases. This CDR3 has 12 residues. Per germline, CDR1 MDHEN and CDR2 SYDVKM. Trimming removed 2 bases from V and 14 bases from J, with 13 bases in between. CDR3 amino acids: CASSLTRQKEFF. For the CDR3, the DNA is TGTGCCAGCAGTTTAACCAGACAGAAGGAGTTCTTC. Drawing the rest from reference TRBV28 and TRBJ2-1, the complete variable domain is DVKVTQSSRYLVKRTGEKVFLECVQDMDHENMFWYRQDPGLGLRLIYFSYDVKMKEKGDIPEGYSVSREKKERFSLILESASTNQTSMYLCASSLTRQKEFFGPGTRLTVL.